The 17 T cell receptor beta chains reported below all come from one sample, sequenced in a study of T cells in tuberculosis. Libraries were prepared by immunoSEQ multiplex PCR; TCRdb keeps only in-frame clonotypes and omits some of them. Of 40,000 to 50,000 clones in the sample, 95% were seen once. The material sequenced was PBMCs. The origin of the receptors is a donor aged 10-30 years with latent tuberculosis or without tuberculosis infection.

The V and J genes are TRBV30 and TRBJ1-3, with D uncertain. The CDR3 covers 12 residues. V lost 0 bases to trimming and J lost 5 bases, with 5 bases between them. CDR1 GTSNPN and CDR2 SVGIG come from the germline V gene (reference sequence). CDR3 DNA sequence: TGTGCCTGGAGTGTACAAAGAAACACCATATATTTT. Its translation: CAWSVQRNTIYF.

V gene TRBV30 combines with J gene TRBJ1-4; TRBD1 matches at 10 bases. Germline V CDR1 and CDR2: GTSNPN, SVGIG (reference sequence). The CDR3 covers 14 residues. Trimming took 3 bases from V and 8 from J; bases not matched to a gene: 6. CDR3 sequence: CAWSGGQGVEKLFF. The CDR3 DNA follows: TGTGCCTGGAGCGGTGGACAGGGGGTAGAAAAACTGTTTTTT.

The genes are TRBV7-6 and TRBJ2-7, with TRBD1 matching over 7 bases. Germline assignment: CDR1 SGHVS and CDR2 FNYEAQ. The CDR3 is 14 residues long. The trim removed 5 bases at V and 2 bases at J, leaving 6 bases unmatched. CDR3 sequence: CASSAFTGAYEQYF. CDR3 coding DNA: TGTGCCAGCAGCGCGTTCACAGGGGCCTACGAGCAGTACTTC.

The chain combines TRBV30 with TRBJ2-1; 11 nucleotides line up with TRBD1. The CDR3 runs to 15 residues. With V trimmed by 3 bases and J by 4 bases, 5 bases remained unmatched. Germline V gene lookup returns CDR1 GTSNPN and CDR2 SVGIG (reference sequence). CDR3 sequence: CAWSPGTGGYNEQFF. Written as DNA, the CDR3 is TGTGCCTGGAGCCCCGGGACAGGGGGGTACAATGAGCAGTTCTTC.

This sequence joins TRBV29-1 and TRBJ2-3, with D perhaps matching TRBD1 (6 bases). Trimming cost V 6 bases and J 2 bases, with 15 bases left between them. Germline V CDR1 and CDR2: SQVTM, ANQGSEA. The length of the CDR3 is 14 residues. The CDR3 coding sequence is TGCAGCGTGAGACCGGGACAAACCACAGATACGCAGTATTTT. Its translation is CSVRPGQTTDTQYF.

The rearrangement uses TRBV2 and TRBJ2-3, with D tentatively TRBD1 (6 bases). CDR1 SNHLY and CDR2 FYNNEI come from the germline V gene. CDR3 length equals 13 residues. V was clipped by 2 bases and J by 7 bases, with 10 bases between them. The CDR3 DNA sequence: TGTGCCAGCAGTGAACCCAGGGGCCATACGCAGTATTTT. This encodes CASSEPRGHTQYF.

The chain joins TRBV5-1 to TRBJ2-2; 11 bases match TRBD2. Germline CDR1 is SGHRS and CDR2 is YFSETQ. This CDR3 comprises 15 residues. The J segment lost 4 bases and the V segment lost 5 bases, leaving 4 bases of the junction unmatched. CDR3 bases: TGCGCCAGCAGAGAAGGGACTAGCGGCACCGGGGAGCTGTTTTTT. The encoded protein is CASREGTSGTGELFF.

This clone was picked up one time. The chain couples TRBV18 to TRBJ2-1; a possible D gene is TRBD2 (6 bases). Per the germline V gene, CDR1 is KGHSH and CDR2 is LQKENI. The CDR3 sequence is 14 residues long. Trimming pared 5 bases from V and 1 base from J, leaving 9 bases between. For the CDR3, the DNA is TGTGCCAGCTCAGGGGACTTATCCTACAATGAGCAGTTCTTC. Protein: CASSGDLSYNEQFF.

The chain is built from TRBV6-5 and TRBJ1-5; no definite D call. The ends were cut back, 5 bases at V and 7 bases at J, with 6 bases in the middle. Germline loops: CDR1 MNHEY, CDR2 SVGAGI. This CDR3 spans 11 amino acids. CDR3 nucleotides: TGTGCCAGCAGTGGTGGCCAGCCCCAGCATTTT. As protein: CASSGGQPQHF.

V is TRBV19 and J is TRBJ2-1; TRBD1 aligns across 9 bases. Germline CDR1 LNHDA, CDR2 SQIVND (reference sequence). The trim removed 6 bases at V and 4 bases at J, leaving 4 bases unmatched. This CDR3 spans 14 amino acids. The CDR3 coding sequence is TGTGCCAGTAGGGGGGGGACAGGGTACAATGAGCAGTTCTTC. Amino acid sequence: CASRGGTGYNEQFF. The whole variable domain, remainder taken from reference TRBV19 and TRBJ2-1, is DGGITQSPKYLFRKEGQNVTLSCEQNLNHDAMYWYRQDPGQGLRLIYYSQIVNDFQKGDIAEGYSVSREKKESFPLTVTSAQKNPTAFYLCASRGGTGYNEQFFGPGTRLTVL.

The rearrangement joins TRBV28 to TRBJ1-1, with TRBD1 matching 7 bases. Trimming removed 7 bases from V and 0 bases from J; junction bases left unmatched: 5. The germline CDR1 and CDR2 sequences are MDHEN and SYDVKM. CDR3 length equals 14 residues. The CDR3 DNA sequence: TGTGCCAGCATTACGGGACAGCTGAACACTGAAGCTTTCTTT. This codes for CASITGQLNTEAFF. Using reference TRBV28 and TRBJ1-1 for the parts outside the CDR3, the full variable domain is DVKVTQSSRYLVKRTGEKVFLECVQDMDHENMFWYRQDPGLGLRLIYFSYDVKMKEKGDIPEGYSVSREKKERFSLILESASTNQTSMYLCASITGQLNTEAFFGQGTRLTVV.

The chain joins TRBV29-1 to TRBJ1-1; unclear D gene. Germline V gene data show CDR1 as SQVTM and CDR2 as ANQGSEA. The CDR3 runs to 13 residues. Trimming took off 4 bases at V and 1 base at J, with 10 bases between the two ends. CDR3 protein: CSVVGRENTEAFF. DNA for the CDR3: TGCAGCGTTGTGGGGAGGGAGAACACTGAAGCTTTCTTT.

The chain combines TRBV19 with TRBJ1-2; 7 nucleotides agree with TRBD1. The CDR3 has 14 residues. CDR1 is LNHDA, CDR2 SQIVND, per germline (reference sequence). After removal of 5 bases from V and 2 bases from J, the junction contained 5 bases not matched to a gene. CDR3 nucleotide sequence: TGTGCCAGTAGTCGACGGGACAGCAACTATGGCTACACCTTC. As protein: CASSRRDSNYGYTF.

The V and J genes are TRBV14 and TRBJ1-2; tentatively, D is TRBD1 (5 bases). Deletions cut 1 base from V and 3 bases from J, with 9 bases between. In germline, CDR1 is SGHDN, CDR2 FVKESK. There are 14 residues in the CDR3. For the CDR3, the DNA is TGTGCCAGCAGCCAAGCCGGGGGAGACTATGGCTACACCTTC. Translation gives CASSQAGGDYGYTF.

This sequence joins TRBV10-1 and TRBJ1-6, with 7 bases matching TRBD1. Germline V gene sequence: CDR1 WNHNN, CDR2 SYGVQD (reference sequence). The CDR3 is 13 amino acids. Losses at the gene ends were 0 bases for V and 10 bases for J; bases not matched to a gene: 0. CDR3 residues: CASSESGGSPLHF. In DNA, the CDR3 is TGCGCCAGCAGTGAGTCAGGGGGCTCACCCCTCCACTTT.

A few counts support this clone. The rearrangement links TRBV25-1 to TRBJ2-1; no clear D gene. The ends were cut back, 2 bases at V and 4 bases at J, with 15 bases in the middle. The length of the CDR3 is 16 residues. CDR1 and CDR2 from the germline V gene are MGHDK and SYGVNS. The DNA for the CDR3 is TGTGCCAGCAGTGAACGTCAGGCACGAGATTACAATGAGCAGTTCTTC. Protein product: CASSERQARDYNEQFF.

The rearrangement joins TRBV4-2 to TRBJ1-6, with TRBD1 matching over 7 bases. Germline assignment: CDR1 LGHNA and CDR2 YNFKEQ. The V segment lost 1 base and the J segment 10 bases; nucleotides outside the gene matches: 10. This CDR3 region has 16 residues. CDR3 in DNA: TGTGCCAGCAGCCAAGGAGGAGACAGGGTGGGATCACCCCTCCACTTT. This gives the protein CASSQGGDRVGSPLHF.